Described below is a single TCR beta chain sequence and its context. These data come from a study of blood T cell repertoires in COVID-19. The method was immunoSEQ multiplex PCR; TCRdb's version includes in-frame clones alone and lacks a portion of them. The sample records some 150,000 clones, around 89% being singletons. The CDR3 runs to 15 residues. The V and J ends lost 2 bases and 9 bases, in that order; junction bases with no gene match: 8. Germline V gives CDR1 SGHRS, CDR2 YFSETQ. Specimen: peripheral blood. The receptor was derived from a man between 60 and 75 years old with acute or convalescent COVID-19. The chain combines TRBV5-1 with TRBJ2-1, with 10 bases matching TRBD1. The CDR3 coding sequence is TGCGCCAGCAGCTTTTTAGGACAGGGGGGTACTGAGCAGTTCTTC. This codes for CASSFLGQGGTEQFF.